This record concerns one T cell receptor beta chain sequence. From germline, CDR1 is SEHNR and CDR2 FQNEAQ (reference sequence). The CDR3 totals 17 residues. Deletions cut 1 base from V and 3 bases from J, with 18 bases between. Naive CD8 cells were CD45RO-negative, positively selected for CCR7, excluding terminally differentiated effector memory CD45RA+ cells. This specimen comes from a study of shared clonotypes between healthy human individuals. The repertoire was sequenced with immunoSEQ multiplex PCR; TCRdb's copy has only in-frame clones and lacks some. The sample includes around 2.1 million clones, around 93% of them seen just once.

The receptor comes from a man younger than 35 in good health. Some clones in this sample may be carry-over from other donors' samples. The sample was naive CD8+ T cells from PBMCs. The V and J genes are TRBV7-9 and TRBJ1-1; D remains unclear. CDR3 in DNA: TGTGCCAGCAGCTTAGGGTGGGCCTCACGTGGGGACACTGAAGCTTTCTTT. It is translated as CASSLGWASRGDTEAFF.